These T cell receptor beta chains were read from a single sample in a study of T cell repertoires in cytomegalovirus infection. For these TCRs, the target antigens are not known. TCRdb recomputed calls from the reads with MiXCR, one row per CDR3 protein. The sample lists roughly 860,000 distinct CDR3 sequences, 30% to 35% occurring once. Sequencing was performed on cultured CD8+ T cells from PBMCs, taken from culture after CMV antigen stimulation. The receptors here all came from a human donor in good health (CMV status not recorded). Some clones in this sample may be carry-over from other donors' samples. The CDR3 runs from the conserved cysteine through the conserved F or W. The D gene is left open where the match is weak. Expanded clones are given a class, and other clones once, few, many or no size at all.

TRBV12-3/TRBV12-4	TRBD2	few	TRBJ2-7	CASSPTTISGGTYEQYF	TGTGCCAGCAGTCCTACCACTATCTCGGGGGGGACCTACGAGCAGTACTTC
TRBV5-7	TRBD2	-	TRBJ2-7	CASSGGAGPTPITYEQYF	TGTGCCAGCAGCGGGGGAGCGGGACCAACCCCGATTACTTACGAGCAGTACTTC
TRBV3-1	-	-	TRBJ1-5	CASSQDLGGQPQHF	TGTGCCAGCAGCCAAGATTTGGGGGGCCAGCCCCAGCATTTT
TRBV7-6	-	many	TRBJ2-5	CASSPPGFNQETQYF	TGTGCCAGCAGCCCCCCGGGGTTTAACCAAGAGACCCAGTACTTC
TRBV6-5	TRBD2	-	TRBJ2-3	CASSQPTSGAEDTQYF	TGTGCCAGCAGTCAACCGACTAGCGGGGCGGAAGATACGCAGTATTTT
TRBV29-1	-	-	TRBJ1-5	CSVVDQPQHF	TGCAGCGTCGTAGATCAGCCCCAGCATTTT
TRBV7-9	TRBD2	-	TRBJ2-5	CASSPGGGSGTQYF	TGTGCCAGCAGCCCCGGCGGGGGTTCGGGTACCCAGTACTTC
TRBV7-9	TRBD1	-	TRBJ1-1	CASSPSKGTGIYTEAFF	TGTGCCAGCAGCCCCTCTAAAGGGACAGGGATCTACACTGAAGCTTTCTTT
TRBV6-6	-	-	TRBJ1-5	CASSYSVPRKNQPQHF	TGTGCCAGCAGTTACTCTGTCCCCAGGAAGAACCAGCCCCAGCATTTT
TRBV7-9	-	-	TRBJ2-7	CASSGDSSYEQYF	TGTGCCAGCAGCGGCGACAGCTCCTACGAGCAGTACTTC
TRBV10-3	TRBD2	-	TRBJ2-3	CAIRLAAPGGTDTQYF	TGTGCCATCAGGCTAGCGGCTCCGGGGGGCACAGATACGCAGTATTTT
TRBV27	-	-	TRBJ1-1	CASSGGGENTEAFF	TGTGCCAGCAGTGGGGGGGGGGAGAACACTGAAGCTTTCTTT
TRBV9	-	many	TRBJ2-1	CASSAGDKGAYNEQFF	TGTGCCAGCAGCGCGGGGGACAAGGGGGCCTACAATGAGCAGTTCTTC
TRBV5-1	-	few	TRBJ2-1	CASSLVLWRKIDYNEQFF	TGCGCCAGCAGCTTGGTATTATGGAGGAAGATCGACTACAATGAGCAGTTCTTC
TRBV12-3/TRBV12-4	TRBD1	-	TRBJ1-2	CASSYRGNGYGYTF	TGTGCCAGCAGCTACAGGGGGAATGGCTATGGCTACACCTTC
TRBV19	-	-	TRBJ1-1	CASMAGIIDTEAFF	TGTGCCAGTATGGCAGGGATAATTGACACTGAAGCTTTCTTT
TRBV2	-	-	TRBJ1-2	CASSEGRARYGYTF	TGTGCCAGCAGTGAGGGTAGGGCACGGTATGGCTACACCTTC
TRBV7-3	TRBD1	-	TRBJ2-5	CASSSPIGTGEEETQYF	TGTGCCAGCAGCTCCCCGATCGGGACAGGGGAGGAAGAGACCCAGTACTTC
TRBV10-3	TRBD2	-	TRBJ2-2	CAIMERGESNTGELFF	TGTGCCATCATGGAGCGGGGGGAGTCGAACACCGGGGAGCTGTTTTTT
TRBV27	TRBD1	-	TRBJ2-2	CASSSGQAYTGELFF	TGTGCCAGCAGTTCGGGACAGGCATACACCGGGGAGCTGTTTTTT
TRBV12-5	-	once	TRBJ2-3	CASDPGGRGDTQYF	TGTGCTAGTGATCCGGGGGGCAGGGGAGATACGCAGTATTTT
TRBV12-3/TRBV12-4	TRBD1	-	TRBJ1-4	CASSFDRERTNEKLFF	TGTGCCAGCAGTTTTGACAGGGAAAGAACTAATGAAAAACTGTTTTTT
TRBV12-3/TRBV12-4	-	few	TRBJ2-5	CASSLTAVGETQYF	TGTGCCAGCAGTTTAACGGCGGTGGGGGAGACCCAGTACTTC
TRBV7-2	-	many	TRBJ2-1	CASSSGHYNEQFF	TGTGCCAGCAGCTCGGGGCACTACAATGAGCAGTTCTTC
TRBV12-3/TRBV12-4	-	-	TRBJ1-3	CASSFPGRDRNTIYF	TGTGCCAGCAGTTTTCCGGGACGGGACAGAAACACCATATATTTT
TRBV5-5	-	-	TRBJ1-5	CASSLGFLRQPQHF	TGTGCCAGCAGCTTGGGGTTTCTCCGTCAGCCCCAGCATTTT
TRBV10-3	TRBD2	-	TRBJ2-2	CATEGGDTGELFF	TGTGCCACGGAGGGAGGGGACACCGGGGAGCTGTTTTTT
TRBV6-2/TRBV6-3	-	few	TRBJ2-2	CASSYSTGDPYTGELFF	TGTGCCAGCAGTTACTCGACGGGCGATCCTTACACCGGGGAGCTGTTTTTT
TRBV24-1	TRBD1	-	TRBJ2-2	CATSDFLTGFNTGELFF	TGTGCCACCAGTGATTTCCTGACAGGGTTTAACACCGGGGAGCTGTTTTTT
TRBV27	-	few	TRBJ1-2	CASRNGTLKDGYTF	TGTGCCAGCAGGAATGGGACCCTAAAGGATGGCTACACCTTC
TRBV4-2	-	-	TRBJ2-2	CASSQEGRPTNTGELFF	TGTGCCAGCAGCCAAGAGGGCAGACCAACGAACACCGGGGAGCTGTTTTTT
TRBV9	TRBD2	few	TRBJ2-3	CASSASARVAGGYWDTQYF	TGTGCCAGCAGCGCCTCCGCCCGAGTAGCGGGGGGTTATTGGGATACGCAGTATTTT
TRBV2	TRBD1	-	TRBJ1-1	CASSEGQGGLGSTEAFF	TGTGCCAGCAGTGAGGGACAGGGGGGCTTAGGGTCCACTGAAGCTTTCTTT
TRBV7-2	-	many	TRBJ1-6	CASSLRSGLAYNSPLHF	TGTGCCAGCAGCTTACGGTCAGGGTTGGCCTATAATTCACCCCTCCACTTT
TRBV12-3/TRBV12-4	-	-	TRBJ2-5	CASSTLETQYF	TGTGCCAGCAGCACTCTGGAGACCCAGTACTTC
TRBV14	-	many	TRBJ2-5	CASSQDRGQETQYF	TGTGCCAGCAGCCAAGACCGTGGGCAAGAGACCCAGTACTTC
TRBV10-3	TRBD2	few	TRBJ2-5	CAISDPEGRGQETQYF	TGTGCCATCAGTGACCCCGAGGGGCGGGGGCAAGAGACCCAGTACTTC
TRBV28	-	-	TRBJ1-2	CASSRRDHYGYTF	TGTGCCAGCAGCCGAAGGGATCACTATGGCTACACCTTC
TRBV6-1	TRBD1	few	TRBJ2-1	CASSGGQGFNNEQFF	TGTGCCAGCTCGGGGGGACAGGGATTCAACAATGAGCAGTTCTTC
TRBV7-2	-	few	TRBJ1-6	CASSRGSGSPLHF	TGTGCCAGCAGTAGGGGTTCGGGGTCACCCCTCCACTTT
TRBV6-5	-	-	TRBJ1-2	CASSYSGTGGYTF	TGTGCCAGCAGTTACTCGGGAACCGGTGGCTACACCTTC
TRBV12-3/TRBV12-4	TRBD1	few	TRBJ2-3	CASTPRTGRSRHTQYF	TGTGCCAGCACCCCTAGGACAGGCCGATCACGGCATACGCAGTATTTT
TRBV20-1	TRBD1	few	TRBJ2-7	CSARGEGPDRPSYEQYF	TGCAGTGCTAGAGGTGAGGGTCCGGACAGGCCCTCCTACGAGCAGTACTTC
TRBV27	-	few	TRBJ2-3	CASSLSPGTADTQYF	TGTGCCAGCAGTTTATCCCCAGGGACGGCAGATACGCAGTATTTT
TRBV7-3	TRBD1	many	TRBJ1-1	CASSLWQGAQAFF	TGTGCCAGCAGCTTATGGCAGGGGGCGCAAGCTTTCTTT
TRBV9	-	-	TRBJ1-1	CASSVAQSGTANEAFF	TGTGCCAGCAGCGTAGCCCAATCCGGGACGGCGAATGAAGCTTTCTTT
TRBV6-5	-	-	TRBJ1-1	CASSYGPQGGAEAFF	TGTGCCAGCAGTTACGGACCGCAGGGTGGGGCTGAAGCTTTCTTT
TRBV7-6	-	few	TRBJ2-5	CASSFRGLETQYF	TGTGCCAGCAGCTTCCGGGGGCTTGAGACCCAGTACTTC
TRBV25-1	-	few	TRBJ2-2	CASSEFFQPGELFF	TGTGCCAGCAGTGAATTTTTCCAACCCGGGGAGCTGTTTTTT